The 3 T cell receptor beta chains below come from one sample, sequenced in a study of neoadjuvant anti-PD-1 for oral cavity cancer. Sequenced by immunoSEQ multiplex PCR; TCRdb stores in-frame clones only, minus some. This table has roughly 14,000 clones, roughly three quarters appearing once. The time point: after neoadjuvant nivolumab, at surgical resection. Sequencing was performed on PBMCs, taken after nivolumab (anti-PD-1) treatment. The origin of the receptors is a person aged 40 to 85 with oral cavity squamous cell carcinoma.

This clone was counted between two and nine times. The chain employs TRBV28 and TRBJ1-1, with 7 nucleotides matching TRBD1. The CDR3 has 15 amino acids. Trimming removed 5 bases from V and 4 bases from J; junction bases left unmatched: 10. Germline V lookup: CDR1 MDHEN, CDR2 SYDVKM. The CDR3 DNA sequence: TGTGCCAGCAGTCTCCGGACAGGAAGGGGCACTGAAGCTTTCTTT. Protein product: CASSLRTGRGTEAFF.

The V gene is TRBV30, the J gene TRBJ1-1, with 7 positions matching TRBD1. CDR1 is GTSNPN, CDR2 SVGIG, per germline (reference sequence). The CDR3 consists of 14 residues. Trimming at V came to 3 bases and at J to 0 bases, leaving 4 bases not matched to a gene. CDR3 residues: CAWRARGMNTEAFF. CDR3 nucleotides: TGTGCCTGGAGAGCCAGGGGGATGAACACTGAAGCTTTCTTT.

The chain has TRBV6-1 and TRBJ1-1, with a weak D call TRBD1 (5 bases). This CDR3 has 13 residues. Germline loops: CDR1 MNHNS, CDR2 SASEGT. Trimming left V 8 bases short and J 1 base short, with 11 bases between. CDR3 nucleotides: TGTGCCAGCTCCCCGGGGGAGAACACTGAAGCTTTCTTT. It specifies CASSPGENTEAFF.